This T cell receptor (beta chain) was retrieved from a study of identical twins. This clonotype was recorded a few times. The CDR3 spans 15 residues. V lost 5 bases and J lost 5; bases outside the gene matches: 11. TCRdb used MiXCR to reprocess the 5' RACE reads, holding one entry per CDR3 protein. Among 200,000 to 250,000 distinct CDR3 sequences listed, around 6.9% were seen once. These data also featured in a second study, about yellow fever vaccine responses in identical twins. That work states: Twins' T cell vaccine responses reportedly looked partly convergent, partly personalized.

This TCR was sampled from a woman between 18 and 29 years old in good health. Source material: memory (CD45RO+) T cells sorted from blood. The chain employs TRBV12-3 or TRBV12-4 and TRBJ1-2; TRBD1 matches 7 bases. CDR3 loop: CASSQAAGTVYGYTF. CDR3 in DNA: TGTGCCAGCAGTCAGGCCGCCGGGACAGTATATGGCTACACCTTC.